What follows are 5 T cell receptor beta chains derived from one specimen sequenced in a study of shared clonotypes between healthy human individuals. This table comes from immunoSEQ multiplex PCR, and its TCRdb copy is limited to in-frame clones, with some not included. The sample records roughly 1,600,000 clones, approximately 98.5% being singletons. The material sequenced was naive CD4+ T cells sorted from blood. Documented subset: CD45RA+ positively selected. All receptors derive from a man younger than 45 in good health.

The chain has TRBV6-1 and TRBJ1-2; D is ambiguous. Germline CDR1 and CDR2: MNHNS and SASEGT. The CDR3 consists of 11 residues. The ends were cut back, 5 bases at V and 8 bases at J, with 9 bases in the middle. As DNA, the CDR3 is TGTGCCAGCAGTTACCCTGGGGGCTACACCTTC. This gives the protein CASSYPGGYTF.

This rearrangement joins TRBV5-4 to TRBJ2-7; 14 bases are shared with TRBD2. Germline CDR1 and CDR2: SGHNT and YYREEE (reference sequence). The CDR3 length is 17 residues. Trimming took 4 bases from V and 4 from J; bases not matched to a gene: 10. CDR3 DNA: TGTGCCAGCAGCCTAGGGGGACGACTAGCGGGAGGGTACGAGCAGTACTTC. It yields the protein CASSLGGRLAGGYEQYF.

J is TRBJ1-5 and V is TRBV18; no reliable D call. Trimming took off 2 bases at V and 3 bases at J, with 11 bases between the two ends. Germline CDR1 KGHSH, CDR2 LQKENI. This CDR3 has 15 residues. The CDR3 is CASSPVGISNQPQHF. The CDR3 coding sequence is TGTGCCAGCTCACCAGTCGGGATATCCAATCAGCCCCAGCATTTT.

The chain combines TRBV6-5 with TRBJ1-1; 7 bases map to TRBD1. The junction had 6 bases not matched to a gene; V was cut back by 5 bases and J by 6 bases. Germline CDR1 and CDR2: MNHEY and SVGAGI. This CDR3 has 13 amino acids. The CDR3 spells CASSATGIAEAFF. The CDR3, as DNA: TGTGCCAGCAGTGCGACAGGGATCGCTGAAGCTTTCTTT.

The J gene is TRBJ2-2, the V gene TRBV10-2, with 7 bases lining up with TRBD1. Looked up from germline, CDR1 is WSHSY and CDR2 is SAAADI. The J segment lost 2 bases and the V segment lost 7 bases, leaving 10 bases of the junction unmatched. CDR3 length: 16 amino acids. This chain's CDR3 is CASTRDSFSNTGELFF. CDR3 bases: TGCGCCAGCACTCGGGACAGTTTTTCCAACACCGGGGAGCTGTTTTTT.